Given below is one T cell receptor (beta chain) in context. Its specificity is not known. The data originate from a study of shared clonotypes between healthy human individuals. Germline trimming cut 5 bases from V and 16 bases from J; bases unmatched to any gene: 10. The CDR3 runs to 12 residues. Germline assignment: CDR1 SGHRS and CDR2 YFSETQ. Measured with immunoSEQ multiplex PCR; TCRdb has only the in-frame clones, and not every one. The sample lists about a million clones, around three quarters occurring once. General observations from the study: Clonotypes which were not shared had lower generation probabilities than clonotypes that all four donors shared.

The TCR originated in a man aged 18 to 29 in good health. The J gene is TRBJ2-1, the V gene TRBV5-1, with 9 bases identical to TRBD1. Sequencing was performed on memory CD4+ T cells sorted from blood. Described subset: CD45RA-negative fraction. CDR3 sequence: CASSPGQGSVFF. DNA of the CDR3: TGCGCCAGCAGTCCGGGACAGGGAAGTGTTTTCTTC. The full variable domain, rest sourced from reference TRBV5-1 and TRBJ2-1, is KAGVTQTPRYLIKTRGQQVTLSCSPISGHRSVSWYQQTPGQGLQFLFEYFSETQRNKGNFPGRFSGRQFSNSRSEMNVSTLELGDSALYLCASSPGQGSVFFGPGTRLTVL.